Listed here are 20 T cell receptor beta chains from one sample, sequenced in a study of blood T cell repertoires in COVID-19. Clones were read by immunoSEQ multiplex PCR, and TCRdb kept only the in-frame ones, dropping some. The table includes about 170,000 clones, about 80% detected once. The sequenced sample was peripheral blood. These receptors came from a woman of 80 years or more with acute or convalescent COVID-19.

In DNA, the CDR3 is TGTGCCAGCAGTTTGGCCACAGATACGCAGTATTTT. Its translation: CASSLATDTQYF. This chain links TRBV28 with TRBJ2-3; D unresolved. The ends were cut back, 3 bases at V and 2 bases at J, with 3 bases in the middle. Germline values: CDR1 MDHEN, CDR2 SYDVKM. The CDR3 runs to 12 residues. The full variable domain, completed using reference TRBV28 and TRBJ2-3, is DVKVTQSSRYLVKRTGEKVFLECVQDMDHENMFWYRQDPGLGLRLIYFSYDVKMKEKGDIPEGYSVSREKKERFSLILESASTNQTSMYLCASSLATDTQYFGPGTRLTVL.

Here the CDR3 reads CASSHDREGELFF. Here the CDR3 DNA reads TGTGCCAGCAGCCACGACAGGGAAGGGGAGCTGTTTTTT. The chain is built from TRBV5-4 and TRBJ2-2; 7 bases match TRBD1. The V gene's germline CDR1 is SGHNT and CDR2 YYREEE (reference sequence). The CDR3 spans 13 residues. The J segment lost 8 bases and the V segment lost 4 bases, leaving 5 bases of the junction unmatched.

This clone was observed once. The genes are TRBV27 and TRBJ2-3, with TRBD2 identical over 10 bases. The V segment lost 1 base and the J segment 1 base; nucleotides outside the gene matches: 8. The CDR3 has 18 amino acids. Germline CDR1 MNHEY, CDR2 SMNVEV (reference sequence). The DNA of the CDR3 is TGTGCCAGCAGTTTATACCGATTGGGACTAGCGCGCACAGATACGCAGTATTTT. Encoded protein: CASSLYRLGLARTDTQYF.

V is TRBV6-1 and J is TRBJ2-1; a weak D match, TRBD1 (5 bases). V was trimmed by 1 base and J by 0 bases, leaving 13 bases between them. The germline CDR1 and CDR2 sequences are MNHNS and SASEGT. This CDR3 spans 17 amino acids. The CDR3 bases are TGTGCCAGCAGTGAAGAAACAGGTACAATCTCCTACAATGAGCAGTTCTTC. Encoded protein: CASSEETGTISYNEQFF.

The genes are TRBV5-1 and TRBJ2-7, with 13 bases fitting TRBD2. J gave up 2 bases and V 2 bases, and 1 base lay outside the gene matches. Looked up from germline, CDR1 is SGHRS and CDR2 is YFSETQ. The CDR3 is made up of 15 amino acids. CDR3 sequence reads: CASSLTSGRAYEQYF. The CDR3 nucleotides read TGCGCCAGCAGCTTAACTAGCGGGAGGGCCTACGAGCAGTACTTC.

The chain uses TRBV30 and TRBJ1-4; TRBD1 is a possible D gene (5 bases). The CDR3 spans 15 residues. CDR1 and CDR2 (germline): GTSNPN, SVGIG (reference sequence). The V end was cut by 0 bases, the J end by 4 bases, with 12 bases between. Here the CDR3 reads CAWSVGHGGNEKLFF. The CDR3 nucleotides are TGTGCCTGGAGTGTAGGTCACGGGGGTAATGAAAAACTGTTTTTT.

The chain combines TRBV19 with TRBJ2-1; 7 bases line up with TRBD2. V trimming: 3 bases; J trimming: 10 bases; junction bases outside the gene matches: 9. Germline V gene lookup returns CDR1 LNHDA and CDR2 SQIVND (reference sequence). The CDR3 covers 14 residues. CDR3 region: CASSIPGTTIEQFF. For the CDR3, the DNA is TGTGCCAGTAGTATCCCCGGGACTACAATCGAGCAGTTCTTC.

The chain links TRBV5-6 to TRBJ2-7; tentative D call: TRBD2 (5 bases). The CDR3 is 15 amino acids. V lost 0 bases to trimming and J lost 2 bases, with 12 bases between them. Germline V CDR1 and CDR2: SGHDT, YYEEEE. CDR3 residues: CASSLGADHTYEQYF. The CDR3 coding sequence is TGTGCCAGCAGCTTGGGAGCGGACCACACCTACGAGCAGTACTTC.

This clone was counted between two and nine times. Here the CDR3 DNA reads TGTGCCTGGAGTTCCCCCAGGGCCCAGTACTTC. Amino acids: CAWSSPRAQYF. J is TRBJ2-5 and V is TRBV30, with D perhaps TRBD1 (5 bases). The V and J ends lost 2 bases and 9 bases respectively, with 10 bases between them. This CDR3 has 11 amino acids. Germline V gene data show CDR1 as GTSNPN and CDR2 as SVGIG (reference sequence).

The CDR3 nucleotides are TGCAGCGTAGTCATCTACAGGGGTGTTCTCTATGGCTACACCTTC. It codes for CSVVIYRGVLYGYTF. The V and J genes are TRBV29-1 and TRBJ1-2, with 7 bases lining up with TRBD1. J was trimmed by 4 bases and V by 6 bases; bases with no gene match: 14. The CDR3 is 15 residues long. Germline assignment: CDR1 SQVTM and CDR2 ANQGSEA.

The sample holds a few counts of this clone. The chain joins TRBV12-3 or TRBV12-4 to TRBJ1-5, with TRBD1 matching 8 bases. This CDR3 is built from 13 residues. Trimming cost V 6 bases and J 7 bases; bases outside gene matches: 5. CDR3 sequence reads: CASSLDREQPQHF. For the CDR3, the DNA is TGTGCCAGCAGCTTGGACAGGGAGCAGCCCCAGCATTTT.

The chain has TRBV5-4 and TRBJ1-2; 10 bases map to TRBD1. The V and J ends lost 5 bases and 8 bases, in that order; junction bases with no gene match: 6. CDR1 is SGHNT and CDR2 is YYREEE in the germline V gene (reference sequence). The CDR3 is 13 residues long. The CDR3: CASSSGTGAGYTF. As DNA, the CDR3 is TGTGCCAGCAGTTCCGGGACAGGGGCGGGCTACACCTTC. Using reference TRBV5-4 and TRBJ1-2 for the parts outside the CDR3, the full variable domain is ETGVTQSPTHLIKTRGQQVTLRCSSQSGHNTVSWYQQALGQGPQFIFQYYREEENGRGNFPPRFSGLQFPNYSSELNVNALELDDSALYLCASSSGTGAGYTFGSGTRLTVV.

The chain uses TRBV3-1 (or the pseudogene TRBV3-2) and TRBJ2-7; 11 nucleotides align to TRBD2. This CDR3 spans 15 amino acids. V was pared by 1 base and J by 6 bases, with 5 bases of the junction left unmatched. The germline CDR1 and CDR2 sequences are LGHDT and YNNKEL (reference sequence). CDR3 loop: CASSQGLAGIGEQYF. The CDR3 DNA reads TGTGCCAGCAGCCAAGGACTAGCGGGAATCGGCGAGCAGTACTTC.

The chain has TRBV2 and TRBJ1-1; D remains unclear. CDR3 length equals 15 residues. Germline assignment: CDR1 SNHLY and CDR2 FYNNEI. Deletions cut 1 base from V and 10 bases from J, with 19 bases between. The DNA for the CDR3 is TGTGCCAGCAGTGAAGGGGCGGGCTTCATAGCGGGAGCTTTCTTT. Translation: CASSEGAGFIAGAFF.

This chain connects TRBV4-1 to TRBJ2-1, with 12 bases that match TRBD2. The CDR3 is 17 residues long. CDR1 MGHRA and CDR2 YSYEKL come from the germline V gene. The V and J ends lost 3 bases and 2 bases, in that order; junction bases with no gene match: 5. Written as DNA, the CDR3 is TGCGCCAGCAGCCAGATATCTAGCGGGAGGGCCTACAATGAGCAGTTCTTC. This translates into CASSQISSGRAYNEQFF.

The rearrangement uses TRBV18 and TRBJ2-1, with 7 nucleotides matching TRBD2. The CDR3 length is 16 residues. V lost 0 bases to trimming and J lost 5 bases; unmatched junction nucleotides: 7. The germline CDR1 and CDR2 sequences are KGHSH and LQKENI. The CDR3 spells CASSPPGGVSNNEQFF. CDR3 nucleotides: TGTGCCAGCTCACCACCGGGGGGGGTATCTAACAATGAGCAGTTCTTC.

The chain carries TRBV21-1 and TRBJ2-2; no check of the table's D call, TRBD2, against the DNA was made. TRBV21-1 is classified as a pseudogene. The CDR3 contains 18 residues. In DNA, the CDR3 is TGTGCCAGCACCCCGACTAGCGGGGGGGACTCGAACACCGGGGAGCTGTTTTTT. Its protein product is CASTPTSGGDSNTGELFF.

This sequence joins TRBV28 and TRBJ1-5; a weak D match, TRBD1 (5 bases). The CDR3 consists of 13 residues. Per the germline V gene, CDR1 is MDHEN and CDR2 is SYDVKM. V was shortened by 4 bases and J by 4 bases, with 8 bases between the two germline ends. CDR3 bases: TGTGCCAGCAGTTCCGGGGGGAATCAGCCCCAGCATTTT. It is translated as CASSSGGNQPQHF.

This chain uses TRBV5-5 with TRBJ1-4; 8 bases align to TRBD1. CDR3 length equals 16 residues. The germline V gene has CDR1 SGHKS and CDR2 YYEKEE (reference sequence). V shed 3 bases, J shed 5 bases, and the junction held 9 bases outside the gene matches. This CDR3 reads CASSSMVGQVNEKLFF. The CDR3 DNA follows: TGTGCCAGCAGCTCTATGGTGGGACAGGTCAATGAAAAACTGTTTTTT.

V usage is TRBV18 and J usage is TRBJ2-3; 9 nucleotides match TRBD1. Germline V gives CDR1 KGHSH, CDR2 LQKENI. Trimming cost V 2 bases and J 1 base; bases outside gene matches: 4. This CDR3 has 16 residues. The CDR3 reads CASSPIQGAGTDTQYF. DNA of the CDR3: TGTGCCAGCTCACCAATACAGGGGGCTGGCACAGATACGCAGTATTTT. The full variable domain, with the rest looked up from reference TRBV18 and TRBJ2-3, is NAGVMQNPRHLVRRRGQEARLRCSPMKGHSHVYWYRQLPEEGLKFMVYLQKENIIDESGMPKERFSAEFPKEGPSILRIQQVVRGDSAAYFCASSPIQGAGTDTQYFGPGTRLTVL.